This TCR beta chain was captured in a study of shared clonotypes between healthy human individuals. In the study overall: The cohort comprised a couple of women and a few men. Their ages spanned 18 to 49 years.

The ends were cut back, 5 bases at V and 6 bases at J, with 26 bases in the middle. CDR3 length equals 17 residues. CDR1 is SGHVS, CDR2 FNYEAQ, per germline. Every subset had its genomic DNA shared out evenly among several immunoSEQ plates. The data were produced by immunoSEQ multiplex PCR, yet TCRdb's version contains in-frame clones alone and is incomplete. The table includes 470,000 or so clones, around 73% detected once. Source material: PBMCs. This TCR was sampled from a woman aged 35 to 49 in good health. Some clones in this sample may be carry-over from other donors' samples. This chain uses TRBV7-6 with TRBJ2-7; D is possibly TRBD1 or TRBD2 (6 bases each). The CDR3 sequence is CASSQDARGLRGGEQYF. In nucleotides, the CDR3 is TGTGCCAGCAGCCAGGACGCCAGGGGACTCAGAGGGGGCGAGCAGTACTTC.